A selection of T cell receptor beta chains follows, all from one sample in a study of cytomegalovirus exposure and HLA in healthy donors. Sequenced by immunoSEQ multiplex PCR; TCRdb stores in-frame clones only, minus some. This sample carries 150,000 to 200,000 clones, around 78% of them seen once, and the ten largest clones take less than 2%. The specimen sequenced was PBMCs. These receptors were obtained from a man aged 40-49 years in good health and CMV-seronegative. Each CDR3 is given with its conserved first and last residue. A D gene is named only where the DNA matches it firmly. A clone size is listed for some rows: how often the clone was seen (once, few, many), or a class if it is expanded.

-,-,TRBV6-5,TRBJ2-5,TGTGCCAGCAGTTACTGGTCCGGGGACCAAGAGACCCAGTACTTC,CASSYWSGDQETQYF
TRBD2,once,TRBV7-2,TRBJ2-7,TGTGCCAGCAGCTTAGGGCTAGCGGGAGCCGAGCAGTACTTC,CASSLGLAGAEQYF
TRBD1,once,TRBV23-1,TRBJ1-5,TGCGCCAGCAGTCAACCCGGGACAGGGACTAGGAGTGATCAGCCCCAGCATTTT,CASSQPGTGTRSDQPQHF
TRBD1,-,TRBV25-1,TRBJ1-2,TGTGCCGGATCAGGGGGACAGGCCCATGGCTACACCTTC,CAGSGGQAHGYTF
-,few,TRBV5-6,TRBJ2-3,TGTGCCAGCAGTTTTGGGACAAGGGATACAGATACGCAGTATTTT,CASSFGTRDTDTQYF
TRBD2,-,TRBV28,TRBJ2-1,TGTGCCAGCAGTTCGGGACTAGCGGGAGGGCCTAATGAGCAGTTCTTC,CASSSGLAGGPNEQFF
TRBD2,-,TRBV15,TRBJ2-2,TGTGCCACCAGCGCGGGACTAGCGGGGAACACCGGGGAGCTGTTTTTT,CATSAGLAGNTGELFF
-,-,TRBV28,TRBJ1-5,TGTGCCAGCTCGGCGGGAGTAAGGGGCAATCAGCCCCAGCATTTT,CASSAGVRGNQPQHF
-,-,TRBV10-3,TRBJ2-1,TGTGCCATCAACGCCTCGCCCGAGTCCTACAATGAGCAGTTCTTC,CAINASPESYNEQFF
TRBD1,-,TRBV5-1,TRBJ2-2,TGCGCCAGCAGCCTAGGACAGGGAGGGAACACCGGGGAGCTGTTTTTT,CASSLGQGGNTGELFF
TRBD1,-,TRBV5-6,TRBJ1-2,TGTGCCAGCAGCTTGTCCCGACAGGGGGGGTATGGCTACACCTTC,CASSLSRQGGYGYTF
TRBD1,once,TRBV4-1,TRBJ1-4,TGCGCCAGCAGCTTCGGGACAGATGAAAAACTGTTTTTT,CASSFGTDEKLFF
TRBD1,-,TRBV9,TRBJ2-3,TGTGCCAGCAGCGTAGCTCCCGGGACAGGCACAGATACGCAGTATTTT,CASSVAPGTGTDTQYF
-,-,TRBV6-5,TRBJ1-1,TGTGCCAGCAGTTCAAAGGGGGAAACTGAAGCTTTCTTT,CASSSKGETEAFF
TRBD2,once,TRBV19,TRBJ2-1,TGTGCCAGTAGTACCCGGAGGGCGGGAGGGCCGGGCAATGAGCAGTTCTTC,CASSTRRAGGPGNEQFF
-,-,TRBV28,TRBJ1-3,TGTGCCAGTGCCCCTGGGGGGTCTGGAAACACCATATATTTT,CASAPGGSGNTIYF
TRBD1,-,TRBV11-2,TRBJ2-7,TGTGCCAGCAGCACTGTCGTGACAGGGAGATACGAGCAGTACTTC,CASSTVVTGRYEQYF
-,-,TRBV2,TRBJ1-4,TGTGCCAGCAGTGGGGGGGGACGGTCTAATGAAAAACTGTTTTTT,CASSGGGRSNEKLFF
-,-,TRBV12-5,TRBJ1-5,TGTGCTAGTGGTTCAGGGAGCAATCAGCCCCAGCATTTT,CASGSGSNQPQHF
-,medium-sized,TRBV6-4,TRBJ1-4,TGTGCCAGCAGTGAGGAGGCTATGGATGAAAAACTGTTTTTT,CASSEEAMDEKLFF
-,-,TRBV7-2,TRBJ2-3,TGTGCCAGCAGCCGACAGGTGGGAGGCACAGATACGCAGTATTTT,CASSRQVGGTDTQYF
TRBD1,-,TRBV6-9,TRBJ2-3,TGTGCCAGCAGTTATTCCTTGGGACAGGGAAGGGGTACGCAGTATTTT,CASSYSLGQGRGTQYF
-,-,TRBV19,TRBJ2-3,TGTGCCAGTAGTCCCCAAAGAGCCACTAGCACAGATACGCAGTATTTT,CASSPQRATSTDTQYF
TRBD1,-,TRBV7-8,TRBJ2-2,TGTGCCAGCAGCGGGGGACAGGGCGCCGGGGAGCTGTTTTTT,CASSGGQGAGELFF
-,few,TRBV11-2,TRBJ2-3,TGTGCCAGCAGCTTAGTTGGCGGGATGAAAGATACGCAGTATTTT,CASSLVGGMKDTQYF
-,-,TRBV27,TRBJ2-3,TGTGCCAGCAGTTTCTCCAGCACAGATACGCAGTATTTT,CASSFSSTDTQYF
-,once,TRBV7-9,TRBJ2-5,TGTTCCAGCAGCCTAACACAGGGAAAAGAGACCCAGTACTTC,CSSSLTQGKETQYF
TRBD2,-,TRBV27,TRBJ2-2,TGTGCCAGCAGTTCCAGGACTAGAAGCACCGGGGAGCTGTTTTTT,CASSSRTRSTGELFF
-,-,TRBV11-2,TRBJ1-2,TGTGCCAGCAGCTTAGAAGCCGGGTTTAACTATGGCTACACCTTC,CASSLEAGFNYGYTF
TRBD1,-,TRBV5-8,TRBJ1-6,TGTGCCAGCAGCTTTGGACAGGGAGATAATTCACCCCTCCACTTT,CASSFGQGDNSPLHF